The text below deals with one T cell receptor (beta chain). The junction had 18 bases not matched to a gene; V was cut back by 3 bases and J by 4 bases. The CDR3 is 19 amino acids. Germline V gene lookup returns CDR1 LGHDT and CDR2 YNNKEL (reference sequence). This sample is part of a study of blood T cell repertoires in COVID-19. Across the whole study: PBMCs, B-cell-depleted T cells, or T cells were the source of the cDNA or gDNA that made up the material.

Profiled with immunoSEQ multiplex PCR; TCRdb holds only in-frame clones, not every one. The sample lists about 230,000 clones; roughly 83% were seen once. The V call is TRBV3-1 (or the pseudogene TRBV3-2), the J call TRBJ2-1, with 7 bases aligning to TRBD2. This receptor was obtained from a woman aged 70-85 years with active or convalescent COVID-19. Sequenced input: peripheral blood. The CDR3 sequence is CASSHTGTSGVYGYNEQFF. CDR3 DNA: TGTGCCAGCAGCCATACCGGGACCAGCGGGGTCTATGGGTACAATGAGCAGTTCTTC.